These 11 T cell receptor beta chains originate from one sample sequenced in a study of PD-L1 blockade in urothelial cancer. The method was immunoSEQ multiplex PCR; TCRdb's version includes in-frame clones alone and lacks a portion of them. Of around 40,000 clones detected, about four fifths appear once; the ten largest clones hold roughly 13%. The time point was: peripheral blood 6 weeks after treatment start. Sequenced material: PBMCs, taken around atezolizumab (anti-PD-L1) treatment. The source is a man aged 60-69 years with urothelial cancer.

The sample holds a few counts of this clone. The chain uses TRBV9 and TRBJ2-3, with D unresolved. This CDR3 comprises 13 residues. V lost 3 bases to trimming and J lost 2 bases, with 7 bases between them. CDR1 is SGDLS, CDR2 YYNGEE, per germline. The CDR3 loop is CASSGQNTDTQYF. In DNA, the CDR3 is TGTGCCAGCAGCGGGCAAAACACAGATACGCAGTATTTT.

This clone was counted a single time. The V call is TRBV9, the J call TRBJ2-2; tentatively, D is TRBD2 (5 bases). CDR1 and CDR2 (germline): SGDLS, YYNGEE. Deletions cut 0 bases from V and 7 bases from J, with 16 bases between. This CDR3 spans 16 amino acids. The CDR3 DNA reads TGTGCCAGCAGCGTAGAGGTTCGAGGGTATGACGGGGAGCTGTTTTTT. Translating it yields CASSVEVRGYDGELFF.

The chain is built from TRBV5-5 and TRBJ1-2; D remains unclear. This CDR3 comprises 15 residues. V lost 0 bases to trimming and J lost 0 bases, with 9 bases between them. Looked up from germline, CDR1 is SGHKS and CDR2 is YYEKEE (reference sequence). CDR3 nucleotides: TGTGCCAGCAGCTTGGCCGGCGGCGCTAACTATGGCTACACCTTC. Residues: CASSLAGGANYGYTF.

The chain carries TRBV5-6 and TRBJ2-7; TRBD1 matches at 7 bases. Germline CDR1 reads SGHDT; CDR2 reads YYEEEE. V was clipped by 0 bases and J by 0 bases; unmatched bases: 0. The CDR3 length is 14 residues. The CDR3 coding sequence is TGTGCCAGCAGCTTGGGGGACAGCTCCTACGAGCAGTACTTC. Its translation: CASSLGDSSYEQYF.

This chain uses TRBV28 with TRBJ1-5; no firm D call. This CDR3 has 13 residues. V was trimmed by 5 bases and J by 4 bases, leaving 9 bases between them. CDR1 is MDHEN and CDR2 is SYDVKM in the germline V gene. The CDR3 region has the DNA TGTGCCAGCAGTCGACAAAGGAATCAGCCCCAGCATTTT. It encodes CASSRQRNQPQHF.

The chain joins TRBV19 to TRBJ1-2; the D is unclear. V shed 2 bases and J shed 0 bases, with 13 bases lying between them. Germline CDR1 LNHDA, CDR2 SQIVND (reference sequence). The CDR3 consists of 16 residues. DNA of the CDR3: TGTGCCAGTAGTATACAGTGGCGGACTACTAACTATGGCTACACCTTC. It yields the protein CASSIQWRTTNYGYTF.

This chain links TRBV6-1 with TRBJ1-2; TRBD1 aligns across 7 bases. The V gene end was trimmed by 2 bases and the J gene end by 2 bases; junction bases not matched to a gene: 5. Germline V lookup: CDR1 MNHNS, CDR2 SASEGT. The CDR3 sequence is 15 residues long. This chain's CDR3 is CASSERTGANYGYTF. The CDR3 nucleotides are TGTGCCAGCAGTGAAAGAACAGGGGCGAACTATGGCTACACCTTC.

The rearrangement links TRBV28 to TRBJ1-1; 7 positions match TRBD1. Germline V gene data show CDR1 as MDHEN and CDR2 as SYDVKM. V lost 1 base, J lost 0 bases, and 17 bases stayed unmatched. This CDR3 is 20 amino acids long. DNA for the CDR3: TGTGCCAGCAGTTTATATGCAATTCGCAGGGGGATCGGGATGAACACTGAAGCTTTCTTT. Protein product: CASSLYAIRRGIGMNTEAFF.

V and J are TRBV14 and TRBJ2-1; 10 bases line up with TRBD1. V lost 0 bases and J lost 9; bases outside the gene matches: 8. This CDR3 contains 16 residues. The germline CDR1 and CDR2 sequences are SGHDN and FVKESK. The CDR3 sequence is CASSQEGDRGTGEQFF. The CDR3 DNA is TGTGCCAGCAGCCAAGAGGGGGACAGGGGAACGGGTGAGCAGTTCTTC.

The chain has TRBV11-2 and TRBJ2-7; TRBD2 might be the D (6 bases). This CDR3 is built from 15 residues. The V end lost 2 bases, the J end lost 0 bases, and 11 bases lay between the germline ends. In germline, CDR1 is SGHAT, CDR2 FQNNGV. The CDR3 DNA reads as TGTGCCAGCAGCTTAAGTGATAGCGGCTCCTACGAGCAGTACTTC. Translation: CASSLSDSGSYEQYF.

This rearrangement joins TRBV4-1 to TRBJ2-5, with TRBD2 matching 12 bases. Germline lookup yields CDR1 MGHRA and CDR2 YSYEKL. V trimming: 3 bases; J trimming: 5 bases; junction bases outside the gene matches: 10. There are 17 residues in the CDR3. CDR3 in amino acids: CASSHTSGGMRAETQYF. The CDR3 bases are TGCGCCAGCAGCCATACTAGCGGGGGGATGCGGGCTGAGACCCAGTACTTC.